The 21 T cell receptor beta chains listed next were all sequenced from one sample in a study of identical twins. A single record per CDR3 protein comes from TCRdb applying MiXCR to the 5' RACE reads. Of 420,000 or so distinct CDR3 sequences in the sample, around 20% were seen once. The sequenced material came from naive T cells sorted from blood. The receptors were sampled from a man aged 50 or older in good health.

This clonotype has just a few counts. The V gene is TRBV9, the J gene TRBJ2-5; the match to TRBD2 covers 13 bases. Germline trimming cut 4 bases from V and 4 bases from J; bases unmatched to any gene: 7. The CDR3 is 16 amino acids. Germline assignment: CDR1 SGDLS and CDR2 YYNGEE. The CDR3 nucleotides are TGTGCCAGCAGCAGGACACTAGCGGGAGGGCTAGAGACCCAGTACTTC. This translates into CASSRTLAGGLETQYF.

Only a few counts were recorded for this clonotype. The chain is built from TRBV10-3 and TRBJ2-1; 14 bases are a match to TRBD2. With V trimmed by 2 bases and J by 5 bases, 2 bases remained unmatched. The CDR3 is 16 amino acids. The germline V gene encodes CDR1 ENHRY and CDR2 SYGVKD. CDR3 DNA sequence: TGTGCCATCAGTGAGGGGACTAGCGGGAGCAACAATGAGCAGTTCTTC. It codes for CAISEGTSGSNNEQFF.

V is TRBV6-1 and J is TRBJ2-3; D gene unclear. V was clipped by 7 bases and J by 5 bases, with 22 bases between them. Germline V gene sequence: CDR1 MNHNS, CDR2 SASEGT. The CDR3 length is 16 residues. Here the CDR3 reads CASNLAEQKGQDTQYF. In DNA form, the CDR3 reads TGTGCCAGCAATCTCGCGGAGCAAAAAGGCCAAGATACGCAGTATTTT.

V usage is TRBV7-9 and J usage is TRBJ2-7; 7 bases are shared with TRBD1. J was trimmed by 3 bases and V by 5 bases; bases with no gene match: 4. The CDR3 has 13 residues. Germline loops: CDR1 SEHNR, CDR2 FQNEAQ (reference sequence). The CDR3 is CASSPRTGYEQYF. The DNA of the CDR3 is TGTGCCAGCAGCCCAAGGACAGGCTACGAGCAGTACTTC.

This sequence joins TRBV28 and TRBJ2-2; D is perhaps TRBD2 (5 bases). The germline V gene encodes CDR1 MDHEN and CDR2 SYDVKM. This CDR3 is 13 amino acids long. Trimming took off 4 bases at V and 6 bases at J, with 9 bases between the two ends. The CDR3 region has the DNA TGTGCCAGCAGTTGGGCGGGCCCCGGGGAGCTGTTTTTT. It is translated as CASSWAGPGELFF.

The J gene is TRBJ1-1, the V gene TRBV20-1; a possible D gene is TRBD1 (5 bases). Trimming left V 2 bases short and J 1 base short, with 8 bases between. The CDR3 consists of 13 residues. Germline lookup yields CDR1 DFQATT and CDR2 SNEGSKA (reference sequence). As DNA, the CDR3 is TGCAGTGCTAGATTTGACAGGAACACTGAAGCTTTCTTT. It translates to CSARFDRNTEAFF.

The chain combines TRBV7-2 with TRBJ1-2; the D gene is possibly TRBD1 (5 bases). This CDR3 spans 16 amino acids. Trimming cost V 3 bases and J 4 bases, with 18 bases left between them. Per germline, CDR1 SGHTA and CDR2 FQGNSA. The CDR3 DNA sequence: TGTGCCAGCAGCTTTCAGCCGGGGACCCTTCGCTATGGCTACACCTTC. It translates to CASSFQPGTLRYGYTF. Full variable domain (rest looked up from reference TRBV7-2 and TRBJ1-2): GAGVSQSPSNKVTEKGKDVELRCDPISGHTALYWYRQSLGQGLEFLIYFQGNSAPDKSGLPSDRFSAERTGGSVSTLTIQRTQQEDSAVYLCASSFQPGTLRYGYTFGSGTRLTVV.

The rearrangement joins TRBV20-1 to TRBJ1-5; D might be TRBD1 (5 bases). Germline-derived CDR1 and CDR2 are DFQATT and SNEGSKA (reference sequence). The germline V and J ends were trimmed by 1 base and 4 bases, with 17 bases remaining between them. The CDR3 is made up of 16 amino acids. CDR3 region: CSARVSRGRGNQPQHF. The CDR3 DNA sequence: TGCAGTGCTAGAGTCTCGAGGGGACGAGGAAATCAGCCCCAGCATTTT.

The J gene is TRBJ2-1, the V gene TRBV28; D is tentatively TRBD1 or TRBD2 (6 bases each). The CDR3 is 15 residues long. The V end was cut by 11 bases, the J end by 0 bases, with 17 bases between. Looked up from germline, CDR1 is MDHEN and CDR2 is SYDVKM. This CDR3 is CAGRQGGSSYNEQFF. The CDR3 DNA is TGTGCCGGACGGCAAGGGGGGAGCTCCTACAATGAGCAGTTCTTC.

This clonotype has more than one count but fewer than ten. The chain is built from TRBV12-3 or TRBV12-4 and TRBJ2-2; no reliable D call. The V end lost 0 bases, the J end lost 8 bases, and 10 bases lay between the germline ends. This CDR3 comprises 14 residues. The CDR3 here is CASSLAVYGGELFF. The CDR3 DNA sequence: TGTGCCAGCAGTTTAGCGGTGTATGGTGGGGAGCTGTTTTTT.

This clonotype was detected a few times. The chain carries TRBV9 and TRBJ2-2; the match to TRBD2 covers 9 bases. The CDR3 sequence is 16 residues long. The V gene end was trimmed by 4 bases and the J gene end by 4 bases; junction bases not matched to a gene: 8. The germline gives CDR1 SGDLS, CDR2 YYNGEE. The CDR3 bases are TGTGCCAGCAGCACTGGGACTAGCCTTAGCACCGGGGAGCTGTTTTTT. Residues: CASSTGTSLSTGELFF. Together with reference TRBV9 and TRBJ2-2, the CDR3 gives the full variable domain: DSGVTQTPKHLITATGQRVTLRCSPRSGDLSVYWYQQSLDQGLQFLIQYYNGEERAKGNILERFSAQQFPDLHSELNLSSLELGDSALYFCASSTGTSLSTGELFFGEGSRLTVL.

This chain uses TRBV7-9 with TRBJ2-1, with D perhaps matching TRBD1 (9 bases). Germline V gene sequence: CDR1 SEHNR, CDR2 FQNEAQ (reference sequence). This CDR3 spans 17 amino acids. The germline V and J ends were trimmed by 4 bases and 6 bases, with 22 bases remaining between them. CDR3 DNA sequence: TGTGCCAGCAGCTGGGACAGGGCCCGGGGGGGTCGCAATGAGCAGTTCTTC. Protein product: CASSWDRARGGRNEQFF.

The CDR3 loop is CSAERTSGAYNEQFF. The CDR3 DNA reads as TGCAGTGCCGAACGAACTAGCGGAGCTTACAATGAGCAGTTCTTC. V is TRBV20-1 and J is TRBJ2-1, with 8 bases that match TRBD2. V lost 6 bases, J lost 4 bases, and 11 bases stayed unmatched. This CDR3 has 15 amino acids. The V gene's germline CDR1 is DFQATT and CDR2 SNEGSKA (reference sequence).

This clonotype appeared a few times. This chain connects TRBV11-2 to TRBJ2-3, with 14 bases identical to TRBD2. CDR1 and CDR2 from the germline V gene are SGHAT and FQNNGV. This CDR3 has 19 residues. Trimming took 2 bases from V and 2 from J; bases not matched to a gene: 9. CDR3 protein: CASSLSSGTSGSFTDTQYF. DNA for the CDR3: TGTGCCAGCAGCTTAAGTTCCGGGACTAGCGGGAGTTTCACAGATACGCAGTATTTT.

In this sample, this clonotype turned up a few times. CDR3 sequence: CASSYRNEQYF. In DNA form, the CDR3 reads TGTGCCAGCAGTTACAGGAACGAACAGTACTTC. This chain uses TRBV6-6 with TRBJ2-4, with D unclear. The V gene's germline CDR1 is MNHNY and CDR2 SVGAGI (reference sequence). Trimming left V 2 bases short and J 13 bases short, with 9 bases between. The CDR3 extends over 11 amino acids.

The rearrangement uses TRBV6-2 or TRBV6-3 and TRBJ2-1; TRBD2 matches at 11 bases. From germline, CDR1 is MNHEY and CDR2 SVGEGT. V lost 10 bases and J lost 7; bases outside the gene matches: 9. CDR3 length: 14 amino acids. This CDR3 is CATTELAGENEQFF. The CDR3 DNA reads as TGTGCCACTACTGAACTAGCGGGAGAGAATGAGCAGTTCTTC.

The rearrangement links TRBV6-1 to TRBJ1-5; D is unresolved. Germline V gene data show CDR1 as MNHNS and CDR2 as SASEGT. This CDR3 contains 10 residues. Between the trimmed V and J ends, which lost 4 bases and 11 bases, there was a span of 6 bases. Written as DNA, the CDR3 is TGTGCCAGCAGTGGACTGACCCAGCATTTT. Translating it yields CASSGLTQHF.

This clonotype appeared many times. J is TRBJ2-1 and V is TRBV9; 9 positions match TRBD2. Looked up from germline, CDR1 is SGDLS and CDR2 is YYNGEE. With V trimmed by 3 bases and J by 0 bases, 7 bases remained unmatched. The CDR3 totals 17 residues. For the CDR3, the DNA is TGTGCCAGCAGCGGTCGCGGGAGGGATAGCTCCTACAATGAGCAGTTCTTC. This encodes CASSGRGRDSSYNEQFF.

The rearrangement uses TRBV4-2 and TRBJ2-3, with TRBD2 matching 13 bases. The CDR3 has 17 residues. The germline V gene has CDR1 LGHNA and CDR2 YNFKEQ. Unmatched junction bases numbered 8, after V lost 2 bases and J lost 6 bases. CDR3 in amino acids: CASSQTGLAGVGDTQYF. The CDR3 coding sequence is TGTGCCAGCAGCCAAACCGGACTAGCGGGAGTGGGGGATACGCAGTATTTT.

This clonotype has just a few counts. This sequence joins TRBV7-6 and TRBJ2-7; possible D gene TRBD2, 7 bases. CDR3 length: 15 residues. V was clipped by 3 bases and J by 6 bases, with 18 bases between them. The V gene's germline CDR1 is SGHVS and CDR2 FNYEAQ. The CDR3 DNA is TGTGCCAGCAGCTTTTCCGGGGGGCTTGCCCCCGAGCAGTACTTC. It codes for CASSFSGGLAPEQYF. The full variable domain, its missing parts supplied by reference TRBV7-6 and TRBJ2-7, is GAGVSQSPRYKVTKRGQDVALRCDPISGHVSLYWYRQALGQGPEFLTYFNYEAQQDKSGLPNDRFSAERPEGSISTLTIQRTEQRDSAMYRCASSFSGGLAPEQYFGPGTRLTVT.

The chain recombines TRBV6-1 with TRBJ2-7; tentatively, D is TRBD2 (6 bases). CDR1 is MNHNS and CDR2 is SASEGT in the germline V gene. This CDR3 has 15 amino acids. Deletions cut 6 bases from V and 0 bases from J, with 15 bases between. The CDR3 sequence: CASSFGLSSSYEQYF. Here the CDR3 DNA reads TGTGCCAGCAGCTTCGGACTATCGAGCTCCTACGAGCAGTACTTC.